Listed below are T cell receptor beta chains from one sample, sequenced in a study of identical twins. TCRdb called the 5' RACE reads again in MiXCR, with one record for every CDR3 protein. There are about 200,000 distinct CDR3 sequences in the sample; approximately 5.9% occur only once, and just over 14% lies in the top ten. This same sample was also part of a study on T cells expressing NK-cell markers.

Sequenced sample: CD8+ T cells sorted from blood. Every receptor here comes from a young woman in good health. Each CDR3 is given with its conserved first and last residue. The D gene is left open where the match is weak. Size values are once, few and many counts, or a class for expanded clones, and some rows have none.

>TRBV4-2|many|TRBJ2-6|.
TGTGCCAGCAGCCCGGCTATGGGGCCTAGTCTCTCTGGGGCCAACGTCCTGACTTTC
CASSPAMGPSLSGANVLTF
>TRBV12-3/TRBV12-4|many|TRBJ2-7|TRBD1
TGTGCCAGCGGAACAGGGGGCCACTACGAGCAGTACTTC
CASGTGGHYEQYF
>TRBV6-1|few|TRBJ2-1|.
TGTGCCAGCTGGGGGGCGTCGGGGCGTTCTTACAATGAGCAGTTCTTC
CASWGASGRSYNEQFF
>TRBV19|.|TRBJ2-1|.
TGTGCCAGTAGTATTCGGCCTGCTACACCCTACAATGAGCAGTTCTTC
CASSIRPATPYNEQFF
>TRBV14|many|TRBJ2-3|.
TGTGCCAGCAGCATAAGCGGGCTTGCAGATACGCAGTATTTT
CASSISGLADTQYF
>TRBV6-2/TRBV6-3|few|TRBJ1-1|.
TGTGCCAGCAGTTACCGAGGGACACTGAACACTGAAGCTTTCTTT
CASSYRGTLNTEAFF
>TRBV7-9|few|TRBJ1-1|TRBD1
TGTGCCAGCAGCTATTCCGGGACAGGGTTTGGGGAAGCTTTCTTT
CASSYSGTGFGEAFF
>TRBV11-2|few|TRBJ2-2|.
TGTGCCAGCAGCCCGGCTAGCCGGTCGGGCACCGGGGAGCTGTTTTTT
CASSPASRSGTGELFF
>TRBV10-3|many|TRBJ1-1|.
TGTGCCATCAAGGGCGAGGGGGGACTCACTGAAGCTTTCTTT
CAIKGEGGLTEAFF
>TRBV10-3|.|TRBJ2-7|.
TGTGCCATCAGTGAGTCGATTACCAGGGAGCAGTACTTC
CAISESITREQYF
>TRBV4-3|few|TRBJ2-3|TRBD2
TGCGCCAGCAGCCATCCCCGGGAGGCCCCCACAGATACGCAGTATTTT
CASSHPREAPTDTQYF
>TRBV12-3/TRBV12-4|few|TRBJ1-5|.
TGTGCCAGCAGTTTATTAGGCAGGGTAAATCAGCCCCAGCATTTT
CASSLLGRVNQPQHF
>TRBV11-2|few|TRBJ2-1|TRBD2
TGTGCCAGCAGCTTAGATTATAGCGGGGGGGCCGATGAGCAGTTCTTC
CASSLDYSGGADEQFF
>TRBV5-6|many|TRBJ1-1|.
TGTGCCAGCAGCTGGAGGGCGCAGAAACAAGCTTTCTTT
CASSWRAQKQAFF
>TRBV5-4|.|TRBJ2-1|.
TGTGCCAGCAGCCCTGACAGTTCGGGCAATGAGCAGTTCTTC
CASSPDSSGNEQFF
>TRBV12-5|few|TRBJ1-6|.
TGTGCTAGTGGGGAGGGTAATTCACCCCTCCACTTT
CASGEGNSPLHF
>TRBV27|few|TRBJ2-7|TRBD1
TGTGCCAGCAGGTCTAACAGGGGCCAGGCTACGGGCGAGCAGTACTTC
CASRSNRGQATGEQYF
>TRBV9|few|TRBJ2-7|TRBD1
TGTGCCAGCAGCTCCTCGTGGGACAGAGCCTACGAGCAGTACTTC
CASSSSWDRAYEQYF
>TRBV9|few|TRBJ2-1|.
TGTGCCAGCAGCGCTGGGCCCGCTGATGAGCAGTTCTTC
CASSAGPADEQFF
>TRBV11-3|few|TRBJ1-1|.
TGTGCCAGCAGCTTAGCCCCGGACCCTGAAGCTTTCTTT
CASSLAPDPEAFF
>TRBV11-2|.|TRBJ2-6|TRBD1
TGTGCCAGCAGCACCCCGCCGGGACAGGGCCCCTCTGGGGCCAACGTCCTGACTTTC
CASSTPPGQGPSGANVLTF
>TRBV21-1|few|TRBJ2-3|.
TGTGCCAGCAGCAAAAGAGACCGAGATACGCAGTATTTT
CASSKRDRDTQYF